The 7 T cell receptor beta chains in this list originate from one sample, sequenced in a study of cytomegalovirus exposure and HLA in healthy donors. The PCR employed 60 Vbeta primers together with 13 Jbeta primers. This table comes from immunoSEQ multiplex PCR, and its TCRdb copy is limited to in-frame clones, with some not included. The data show over 90,000 clones, around 77% seen once. Sequenced material: PBMCs. These receptors were obtained from a woman aged 55-70 years in good health and CMV-seropositive.

V gene TRBV30 combines with J gene TRBJ1-2; 7 bases map to TRBD1. The CDR3 has 13 residues. Germline V gene lookup returns CDR1 GTSNPN and CDR2 SVGIG (reference sequence). With V trimmed by 4 bases and J by 5 bases, 7 bases remained unmatched. CDR3 loop: CAWNPGQLYGYTF. CDR3 DNA sequence: TGTGCCTGGAATCCGGGACAGCTATATGGCTACACCTTC. Full variable domain (rest looked up from reference TRBV30 and TRBJ1-2): SQTIHQWPATLVQPVGSPLSLECTVEGTSNPNLYWYRQAAGRGLQLLFYSVGIGQISSEVPQNLSASRPQDRQFILSSKKLLLSDSGFYLCAWNPGQLYGYTFGSGTRLTVV.

This clone was seen just once. J is TRBJ2-3 and V is TRBV2; a weak D match, TRBD2 (7 bases). The CDR3 contains 15 residues. Germline CDR1 and CDR2: SNHLY and FYNNEI. V was pared by 6 bases and J by 0 bases, with 13 bases between. The CDR3 sequence is CASRGGATSTDTQYF. The CDR3 DNA follows: TGTGCCAGCAGAGGGGGGGCCACTAGCACAGATACGCAGTATTTT.

CDR3 sequence: CASSRPSSPPEYF. The CDR3 coding sequence is TGTGCCAGCAGCCGCCCCTCGAGCCCACCTGAGTACTTC. The V and J genes are TRBV21-1 and TRBJ2-7; TRBD2, the table's D call, lacks a check against the DNA. TRBV21-1 is flagged as a pseudogene. This CDR3 comprises 13 residues.

V usage is TRBV7-9 and J usage is TRBJ1-5; D not resolved. The CDR3 has 14 residues. V lost 3 bases and J lost 2, with 8 bases in between. Looked up from germline, CDR1 is SEHNR and CDR2 is FQNEAQ (reference sequence). The CDR3 is CASSFGVGNQPQHF. CDR3 coding DNA: TGTGCCAGCAGCTTCGGGGTAGGCAATCAGCCCCAGCATTTT.

There are a few counts of this clone. The J gene is TRBJ1-1, the V gene TRBV6-5; a weak D match, TRBD1 (6 bases). Germline-derived CDR1 and CDR2 are MNHEY and SVGAGI. This CDR3 has 14 amino acids. V was trimmed by 5 bases and J by 1 base, leaving 11 bases between them. This chain's CDR3 is CASSRGGKNTEAFF. The CDR3 nucleotides read TGTGCCAGCAGTAGGGGGGGAAAGAACACTGAAGCTTTCTTT.

The CDR3 sequence: CASRDRDPSDTQYF. The CDR3 bases are TGTGCCAGCCGGGACAGGGACCCTTCGGATACGCAGTATTTT. The chain employs TRBV6-5 and TRBJ2-3; TRBD1 matches at 9 bases. V shed 8 bases, J shed 6 bases, and the junction held 9 bases outside the gene matches. The germline V gene encodes CDR1 MNHEY and CDR2 SVGAGI. The CDR3 length is 14 residues.

The CDR3 bases are TGTGCCAGCAGCTTAGCGACTGGCAATGAGCAGTTCTTC. Translation: CASSLATGNEQFF. J is TRBJ2-1 and V is TRBV7-9; the D is unclear. Deletions cut 0 bases from V and 6 bases from J, with 6 bases between. CDR3 length: 13 amino acids. Germline V gene data show CDR1 as SEHNR and CDR2 as FQNEAQ (reference sequence).